The 10 T cell receptor beta chains given below trace back to one sample, sequenced in a study of blood T cell repertoires in COVID-19. Method: immunoSEQ multiplex PCR; TCRdb's copy keeps in-frame clones and lacks some. This sample has about 120,000 clones, with roughly 83% found just once. Sequences were obtained from peripheral blood. Receptors originate from a man aged 25-45 years with acute or convalescent COVID-19.

The V call is TRBV6-6, the J call TRBJ2-7; 7 nucleotides agree with TRBD1. This CDR3 comprises 13 residues. Per the germline V gene, CDR1 is MNHNY and CDR2 is SVGAGI (reference sequence). Trimming at V came to 4 bases and at J to 2 bases, leaving 2 bases not matched to a gene. CDR3 bases: TGTGCCAGCAGTTTTGGACAGGCCTACGAGCAGTACTTC. It translates to CASSFGQAYEQYF.

This chain joins TRBV4-1 and TRBJ1-1; D is possibly TRBD1 (5 bases). CDR1 and CDR2 from the germline V gene are MGHRA and YSYEKL. V lost 4 bases, J lost 5 bases, and 14 bases lay in between. The CDR3 is made up of 14 amino acids. CDR3 in DNA: TGCGCCAGCAGCCCTCAAAGTGGGGGGACTGAAGCTTTCTTT. Amino acid sequence: CASSPQSGGTEAFF.

The gene calls are TRBV7-3 and TRBJ2-2; 7 bases are shared with TRBD2. The CDR3 totals 16 residues. The junction had 3 bases not matched to a gene; V was cut back by 1 base and J by 1 base. Germline V gene sequence: CDR1 SGHTA, CDR2 FQGTGA. The CDR3 region has the DNA TGTGCCAGCAGCTTAAGCCCTAGCGGGAACACCGGGGAGCTGTTTTTT. Translating gives CASSLSPSGNTGELFF.

The chain recombines TRBV9 with TRBJ2-2, with 8 nucleotides matching TRBD2. CDR1 and CDR2 (germline): SGDLS, YYNGEE. The trim removed 2 bases at V and 6 bases at J, leaving 9 bases unmatched. The CDR3 is made up of 16 amino acids. The CDR3 nucleotides read TGTGCCAGCAGCGTCTCGACTAGCGTCGGGTCCGGGGAGCTGTTTTTT. This encodes CASSVSTSVGSGELFF. Looking up the rest from reference TRBV9 and TRBJ2-2 gives the full variable domain: DSGVTQTPKHLITATGQRVTLRCSPRSGDLSVYWYQQSLDQGLQFLIQYYNGEERAKGNILERFSAQQFPDLHSELNLSSLELGDSALYFCASSVSTSVGSGELFFGEGSRLTVL.

The chain couples TRBV11-2 to TRBJ2-7, with 8 bases lining up with TRBD1. V was pared by 0 bases and J by 6 bases, with 4 bases of the junction left unmatched. Germline CDR1 and CDR2: SGHAT and FQNNGV. The CDR3 spans 14 residues. In nucleotides, the CDR3 is TGTGCCAGCAGCTTAGACGGACAGGGTGGCGAGCAGTACGTC. Amino acids: CASSLDGQGGEQYV.

This rearrangement joins TRBV9 to TRBJ2-1, with D possibly matching TRBD1 (6 bases). CDR1 and CDR2 from the germline V gene are SGDLS and YYNGEE. V lost 5 bases and J 6 bases, leaving 18 bases between the germline ends. The CDR3 is 15 residues long. Here the CDR3 reads CASSIRGKNPNEQFF. In DNA, the CDR3 is TGTGCCAGCAGTATCAGGGGTAAGAACCCCAATGAGCAGTTCTTC.

This clone came up a few times. The CDR3 bases are TGTGCCATCAGTGACTTCGGCAGGTTGAACACTGAAGCTTTCTTT. Protein product: CAISDFGRLNTEAFF. V is TRBV10-3 and J is TRBJ1-1; no clear D gene. The CDR3 sequence is 15 residues long. The germline V and J ends were trimmed by 3 bases and 0 bases, with 11 bases remaining between them. CDR1 and CDR2 (germline): ENHRY, SYGVKD.

This clone was observed a handful of times. The CDR3 spells CASSWGDRDDEKLFF. CDR3 coding DNA: TGCGCCAGCAGCTGGGGGGACAGGGACGACGAAAAACTGTTTTTT. The V and J genes are TRBV5-1 and TRBJ1-4; TRBD1 agrees at 9 bases. V shed 3 bases, J shed 8 bases, and the junction held 8 bases outside the gene matches. CDR3 length equals 15 residues. CDR1 is SGHRS, CDR2 YFSETQ, per germline.

CDR3 amino acids: CAWSAGVEGYTF. The CDR3 DNA follows: TGTGCCTGGAGTGCAGGGGTGGAAGGCTACACCTTC. The gene calls are TRBV30 and TRBJ1-2, with a possible D match to TRBD1 (6 bases). Trimming removed 1 base from V and 8 bases from J, with 11 bases in between. This CDR3 is 12 amino acids long. Germline V lookup: CDR1 GTSNPN, CDR2 SVGIG (reference sequence).

CDR3 protein: CASSERGRSGELFF. The CDR3 nucleotides read TGTGCCAGCAGTGAAAGGGGGCGGTCCGGGGAGCTGTTTTTT. The J gene is TRBJ2-2, the V gene TRBV2; 7 bases agree with TRBD1. The germline CDR1 and CDR2 sequences are SNHLY and FYNNEI. This CDR3 contains 14 residues. J gave up 6 bases and V 2 bases, and 3 bases lay outside the gene matches. The variable domain in full, with the rest retrieved from reference TRBV2 and TRBJ2-2, is EPEVTQTPSHQVTQMGQEVILRCVPISNHLYFYWYRQILGQKVEFLVSFYNNEISEKSEIFDDQFSVERPDGSNFTLKIRSTKLEDSAMYFCASSERGRSGELFFGEGSRLTVL.